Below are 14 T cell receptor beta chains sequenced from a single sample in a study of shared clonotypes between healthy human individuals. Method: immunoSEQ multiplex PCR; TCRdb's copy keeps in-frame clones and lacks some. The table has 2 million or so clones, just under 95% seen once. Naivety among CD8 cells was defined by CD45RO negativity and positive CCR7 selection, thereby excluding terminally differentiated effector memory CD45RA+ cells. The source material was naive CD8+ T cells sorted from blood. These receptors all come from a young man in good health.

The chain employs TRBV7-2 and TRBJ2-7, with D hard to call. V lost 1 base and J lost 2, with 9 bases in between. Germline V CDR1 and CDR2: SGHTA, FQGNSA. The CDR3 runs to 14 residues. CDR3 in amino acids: CASSLDDTPYEQYF. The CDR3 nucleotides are TGTGCCAGCAGCTTAGATGACACTCCCTACGAGCAGTACTTC.

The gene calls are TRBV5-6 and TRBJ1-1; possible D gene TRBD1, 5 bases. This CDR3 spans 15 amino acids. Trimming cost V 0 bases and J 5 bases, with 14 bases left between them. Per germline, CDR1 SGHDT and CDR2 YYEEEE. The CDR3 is CASSLVGIGTTEAFF. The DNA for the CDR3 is TGTGCCAGCAGCTTGGTAGGGATCGGGACTACTGAAGCTTTCTTT.

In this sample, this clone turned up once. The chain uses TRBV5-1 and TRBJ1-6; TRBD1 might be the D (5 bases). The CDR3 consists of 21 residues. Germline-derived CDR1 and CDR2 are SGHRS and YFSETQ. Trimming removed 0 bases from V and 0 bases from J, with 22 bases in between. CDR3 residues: CASSLDDRDSPRSSYNSPLHF. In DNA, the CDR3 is TGCGCCAGCAGCTTGGACGACCGGGACTCACCTAGGAGCTCCTATAATTCACCCCTCCACTTT. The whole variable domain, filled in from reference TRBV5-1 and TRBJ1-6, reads KAGVTQTPRYLIKTRGQQVTLSCSPISGHRSVSWYQQTPGQGLQFLFEYFSETQRNKGNFPGRFSGRQFSNSRSEMNVSTLELGDSALYLCASSLDDRDSPRSSYNSPLHFGNGTRLTVT.

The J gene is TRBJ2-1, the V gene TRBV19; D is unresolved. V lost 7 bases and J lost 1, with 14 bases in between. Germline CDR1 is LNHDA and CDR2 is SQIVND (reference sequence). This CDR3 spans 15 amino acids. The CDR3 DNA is TGTGCCAGTATCGATCCCAGCTCGTCCTACAATGAGCAGTTCTTC. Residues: CASIDPSSSYNEQFF.

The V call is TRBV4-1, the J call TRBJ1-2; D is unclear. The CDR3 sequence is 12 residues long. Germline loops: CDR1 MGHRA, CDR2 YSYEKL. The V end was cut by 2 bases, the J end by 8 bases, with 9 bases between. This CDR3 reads CASSQPTDGYTF. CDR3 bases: TGCGCCAGCAGCCAACCCACCGACGGCTACACCTTC.

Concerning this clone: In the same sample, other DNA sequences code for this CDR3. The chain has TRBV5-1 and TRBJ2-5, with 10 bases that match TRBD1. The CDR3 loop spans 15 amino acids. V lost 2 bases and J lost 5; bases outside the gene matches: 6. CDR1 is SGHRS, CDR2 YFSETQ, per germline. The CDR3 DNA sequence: TGCGCCAGCAGCTTAATGGGACAGGGGCGCGAGACCCAGTACTTC. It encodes CASSLMGQGRETQYF.

The CDR3 spells CASSFERSGYTF. CDR3 nucleotides: TGTGCCAGCAGCTTTGAAAGGAGTGGCTACACCTTC. This chain uses TRBV5-8 with TRBJ1-2; D remains unclear. The CDR3 runs 12 residues. CDR1 is SGHTS and CDR2 is YDEGEE in the germline V gene. Between the trimmed V and J ends, which lost 2 bases and 7 bases, there was a span of 9 bases.

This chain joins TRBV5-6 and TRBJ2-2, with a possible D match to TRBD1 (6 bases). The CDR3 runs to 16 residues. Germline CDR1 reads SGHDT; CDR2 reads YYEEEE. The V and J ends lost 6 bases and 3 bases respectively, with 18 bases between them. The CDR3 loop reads CASNEDFGGDTGELFF. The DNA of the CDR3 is TGTGCCAGCAATGAGGATTTTGGGGGCGACACCGGGGAGCTGTTTTTT.

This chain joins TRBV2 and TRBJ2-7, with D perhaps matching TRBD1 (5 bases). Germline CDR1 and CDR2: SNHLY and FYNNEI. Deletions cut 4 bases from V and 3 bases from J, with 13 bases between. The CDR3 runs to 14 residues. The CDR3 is CASSVSPGIYEQYF. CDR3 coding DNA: TGTGCCAGCAGTGTGAGCCCAGGGATCTACGAGCAGTACTTC.

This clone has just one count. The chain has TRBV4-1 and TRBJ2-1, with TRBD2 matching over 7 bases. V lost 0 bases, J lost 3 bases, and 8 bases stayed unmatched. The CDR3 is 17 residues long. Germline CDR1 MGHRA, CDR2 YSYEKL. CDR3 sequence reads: CASSQDPLAEDYNEQFF. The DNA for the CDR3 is TGCGCCAGCAGCCAAGACCCCCTAGCGGAGGACTACAATGAGCAGTTCTTC.

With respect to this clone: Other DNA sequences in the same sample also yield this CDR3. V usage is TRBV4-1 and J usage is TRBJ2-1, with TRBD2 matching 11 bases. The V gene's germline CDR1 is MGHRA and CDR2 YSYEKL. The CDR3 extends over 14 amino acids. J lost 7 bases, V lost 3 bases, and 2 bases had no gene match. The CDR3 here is CASSQGLAANEQFF. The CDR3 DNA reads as TGCGCCAGCAGCCAGGGACTAGCGGCAAATGAGCAGTTCTTC.

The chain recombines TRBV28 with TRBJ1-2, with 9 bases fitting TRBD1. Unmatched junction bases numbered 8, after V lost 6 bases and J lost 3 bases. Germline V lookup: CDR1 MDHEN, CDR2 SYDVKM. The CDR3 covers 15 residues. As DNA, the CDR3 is TGTGCCAGCAGCGAAACAGGGGGCGCATACTATGGCTACACCTTC. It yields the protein CASSETGGAYYGYTF.

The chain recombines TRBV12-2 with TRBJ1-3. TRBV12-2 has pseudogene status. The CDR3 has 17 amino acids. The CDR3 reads CASRPRGERFSGNTIYF. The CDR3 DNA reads TGTGCAAGTCGCCCTAGGGGGGAACGGTTCTCTGGAAACACCATATATTTT.

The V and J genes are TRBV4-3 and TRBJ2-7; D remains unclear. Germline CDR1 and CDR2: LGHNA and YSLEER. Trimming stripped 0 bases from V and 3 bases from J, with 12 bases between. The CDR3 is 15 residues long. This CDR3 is CASSQEWFGDYEQYF. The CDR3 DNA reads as TGCGCCAGCAGCCAAGAGTGGTTTGGAGACTACGAGCAGTACTTC.